The clone carrying this T cell receptor beta chain was detected a few times. Its antigen remains unidentified. The sample comes from a study of T cells in localized non-small cell lung cancer. The CDR3 covers 15 residues. Unmatched junction bases numbered 9, after V lost 2 bases and J lost 5 bases. In germline, CDR1 is GTSNPN, CDR2 SVGIG (reference sequence). Study observations and caveats: Maximal T cell clonality occurred in uninvolved adjacent lung, with tumor ranking below it.

Repertoires were generated with immunoSEQ multiplex PCR, while TCRdb's copy carries only in-frame clones and drops some. The sample carries over 8,500 clones, 82% recorded once. The source is a female donor aged 60 or older with stage II lung adenocarcinoma. V and J are TRBV30 and TRBJ2-5, with TRBD1 matching over 9 bases. Material: peripheral blood mononuclear cells, obtained before any cancer treatment. The CDR3 sequence: CAWSSGTGIGETQYF. The CDR3, as DNA: TGTGCCTGGAGTTCCGGGACAGGGATCGGCGAGACCCAGTACTTC.